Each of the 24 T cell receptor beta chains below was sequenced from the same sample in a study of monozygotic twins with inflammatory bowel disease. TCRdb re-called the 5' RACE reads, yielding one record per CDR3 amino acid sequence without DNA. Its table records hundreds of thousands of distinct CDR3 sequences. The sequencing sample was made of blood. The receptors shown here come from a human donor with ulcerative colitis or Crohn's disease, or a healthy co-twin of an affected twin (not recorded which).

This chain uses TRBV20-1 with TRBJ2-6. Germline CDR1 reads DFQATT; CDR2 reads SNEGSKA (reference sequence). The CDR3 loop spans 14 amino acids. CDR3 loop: CSAPARSGANVLTF.

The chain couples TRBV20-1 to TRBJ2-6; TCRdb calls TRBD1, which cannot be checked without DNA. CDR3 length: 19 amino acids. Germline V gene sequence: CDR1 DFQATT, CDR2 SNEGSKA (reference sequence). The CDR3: CSARKSGTGSLSGANVLTF.

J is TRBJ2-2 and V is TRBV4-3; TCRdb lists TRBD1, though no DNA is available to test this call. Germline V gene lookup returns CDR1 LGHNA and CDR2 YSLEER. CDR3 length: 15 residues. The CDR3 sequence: CASSLQTGRTGELFF.

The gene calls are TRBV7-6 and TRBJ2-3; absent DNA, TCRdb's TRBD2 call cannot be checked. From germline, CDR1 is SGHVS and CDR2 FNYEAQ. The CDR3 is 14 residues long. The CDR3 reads CASSLAGTSGTQYF.

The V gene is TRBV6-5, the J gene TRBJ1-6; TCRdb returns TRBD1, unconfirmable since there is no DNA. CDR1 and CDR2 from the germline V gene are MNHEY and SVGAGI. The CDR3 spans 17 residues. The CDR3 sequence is CASSYTDRVLVNSPLHF.

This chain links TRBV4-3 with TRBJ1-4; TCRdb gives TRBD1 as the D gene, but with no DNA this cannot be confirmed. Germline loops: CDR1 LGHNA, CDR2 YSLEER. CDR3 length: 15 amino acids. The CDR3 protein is CASSRGQGAFEKLFF.

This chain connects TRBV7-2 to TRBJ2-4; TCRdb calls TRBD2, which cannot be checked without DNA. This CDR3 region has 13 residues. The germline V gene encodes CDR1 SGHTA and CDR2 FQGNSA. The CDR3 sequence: CASSRIETSSCYF. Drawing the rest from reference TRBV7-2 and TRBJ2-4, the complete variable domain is GAGVSQSPSNKVTEKGKDVELRCDPISGHTALYWYRQSLGQGLEFLIYFQGNSAPDKSGLPSDRFSAERTGGSVSTLTIQRTQQEDSAVYLCASSRIETSSCYFGAGTRLSVL.

CDR3 sequence: CASSPPGQLNTEAFF. The chain is built from TRBV18 and TRBJ1-1; TCRdb lists TRBD1, though no DNA is available to test this call. The CDR3 extends over 15 amino acids. Germline assignment: CDR1 KGHSH and CDR2 LQKENI.

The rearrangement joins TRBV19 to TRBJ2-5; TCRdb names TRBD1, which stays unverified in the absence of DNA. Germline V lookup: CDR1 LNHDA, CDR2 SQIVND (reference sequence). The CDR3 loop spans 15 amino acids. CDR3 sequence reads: CASSDTGGLQETQYF.

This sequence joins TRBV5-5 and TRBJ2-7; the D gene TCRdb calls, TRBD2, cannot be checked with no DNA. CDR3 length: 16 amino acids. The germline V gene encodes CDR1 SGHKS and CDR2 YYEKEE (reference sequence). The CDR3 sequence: CASSFRSKSEHYEQYF.

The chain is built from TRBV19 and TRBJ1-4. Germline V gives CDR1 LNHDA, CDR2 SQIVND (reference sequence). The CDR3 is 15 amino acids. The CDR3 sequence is CASSMYGFSNEKLFF. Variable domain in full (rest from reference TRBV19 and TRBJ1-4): DGGITQSPKYLFRKEGQNVTLSCEQNLNHDAMYWYRQDPGQGLRLIYYSQIVNDFQKGDIAEGYSVSREKKESFPLTVTSAQKNPTAFYLCASSMYGFSNEKLFFGSGTQLSVL.

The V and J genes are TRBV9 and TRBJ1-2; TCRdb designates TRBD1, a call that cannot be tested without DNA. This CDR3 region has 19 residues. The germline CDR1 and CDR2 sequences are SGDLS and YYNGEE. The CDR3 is CASSTTTQDRGFGSYGYTF.

Here the CDR3 reads CASSRAGQRSTDTQYF. This chain links TRBV7-2 with TRBJ2-3; TCRdb names TRBD1, which stays unverified in the absence of DNA. This CDR3 spans 16 amino acids. Germline CDR1 SGHTA, CDR2 FQGNSA.

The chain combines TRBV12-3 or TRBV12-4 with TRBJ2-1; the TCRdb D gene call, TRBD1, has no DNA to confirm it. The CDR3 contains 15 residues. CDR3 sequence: CASSLSGGAKNEQFF.

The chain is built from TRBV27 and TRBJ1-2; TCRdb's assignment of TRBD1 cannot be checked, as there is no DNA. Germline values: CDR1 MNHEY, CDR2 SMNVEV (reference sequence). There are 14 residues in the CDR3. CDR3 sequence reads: CASSPRTARYGYTF.

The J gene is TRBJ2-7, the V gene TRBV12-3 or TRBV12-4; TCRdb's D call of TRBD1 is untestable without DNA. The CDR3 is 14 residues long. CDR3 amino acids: CASSPTGSRYEQYF.

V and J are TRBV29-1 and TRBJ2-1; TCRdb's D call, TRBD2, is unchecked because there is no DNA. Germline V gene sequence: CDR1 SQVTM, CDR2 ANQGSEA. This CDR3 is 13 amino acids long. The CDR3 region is CSVASGRAYEQFF.

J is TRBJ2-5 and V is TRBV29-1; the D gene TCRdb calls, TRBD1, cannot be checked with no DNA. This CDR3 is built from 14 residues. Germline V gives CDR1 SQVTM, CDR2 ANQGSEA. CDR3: CSVDARDRGGTQYF.

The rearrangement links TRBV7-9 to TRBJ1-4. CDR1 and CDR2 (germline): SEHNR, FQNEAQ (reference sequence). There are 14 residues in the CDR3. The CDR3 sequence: CASSLALLNEKLFF.

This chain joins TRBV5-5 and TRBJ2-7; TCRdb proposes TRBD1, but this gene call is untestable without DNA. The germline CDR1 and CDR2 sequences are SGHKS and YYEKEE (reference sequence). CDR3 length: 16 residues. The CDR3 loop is CASSLGWGARTYEQYF.

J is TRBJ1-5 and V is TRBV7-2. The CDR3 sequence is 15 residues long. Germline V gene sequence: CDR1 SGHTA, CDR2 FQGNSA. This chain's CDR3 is CASSLDSVGMGPQHF.

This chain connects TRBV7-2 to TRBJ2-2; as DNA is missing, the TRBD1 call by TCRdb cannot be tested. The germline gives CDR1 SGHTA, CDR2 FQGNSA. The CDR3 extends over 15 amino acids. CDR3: CASSSGGIPTGELFF.

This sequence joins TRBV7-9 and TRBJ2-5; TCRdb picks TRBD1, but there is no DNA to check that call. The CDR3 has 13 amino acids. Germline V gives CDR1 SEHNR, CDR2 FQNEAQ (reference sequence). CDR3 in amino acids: CASSLADKGTQYF.

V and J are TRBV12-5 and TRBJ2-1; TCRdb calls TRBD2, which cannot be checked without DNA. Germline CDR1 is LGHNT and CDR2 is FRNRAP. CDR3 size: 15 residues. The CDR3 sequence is CASGLGTSGDNEQFF.